The sequence of this TCR beta chain was determined in a study of neurological immune-mediated disorders. At least ten counts were recorded for this clonotype. MiXCR was run by TCRdb on the 5' RACE reads, yielding one entry per CDR3 protein. The table records about 95,000 distinct CDR3 sequences, around 3.4% of them present only once. The source material was PBMCs. The sequence was obtained from a woman aged 18-30 years with multiple sclerosis.

Here the CDR3 DNA reads TGTGCCAGCTATGGCAGGGCCGGCTACACCTTC. Amino acids: CASYGRAGYTF. V and J are TRBV4-2 and TRBJ1-2, with D possibly being TRBD1 (5 bases). Trimming cost V 8 bases and J 8 bases, with 12 bases left between them. CDR1 is LGHNA and CDR2 is YNFKEQ in the germline V gene. This CDR3 has 11 residues.